This entry describes one TCR beta chain. What this receptor recognizes is not known. It has no much larger one-base neighbor in the sample; base qualities were not kept. Preparation of the library involved the immunoSEQ multiplex PCR assay. TCRdb mirrors the immuneACCESS table, restricted to in-frame sequences. Some clones are absent from its copies; in checked studies, under half trace to an unresolved V gene, and the reason for the others is unknown. The sample profile shows more than 80,000 clones; 92% of them were found once. The ten largest clones add up to 1.5% of the sample. The sample belongs to a study of T cell changes during pregnancy in multiple sclerosis (dated by TCRdb to the late 2010s). Looking at the study overall: The study examined how the T cell repertoire changed over the course of pregnancy in women with multiple sclerosis.

Sequences SGHVS (CDR1) and FQNEAQ (CDR2) are obtained from the germline V gene. After removal of 5 bases from V and 2 bases from J, the junction retains 14 bases not matched to a gene. Its CDR3 holds 18 amino acids, cysteine through phenylalanine. CDR3 DNA only is kept here, 54 bases in frame from base 1. This receptor chain uses TRBV7-8 and TRBJ1-5, with 8 central nucleotides matching TRBD1. The specimen was peripheral blood, collected in the first trimester of pregnancy. The receptor was isolated from a female donor with multiple sclerosis, enrolled in a pregnancy study. The base sequence is TGTGCCAGCAGCCACCCAAAAAGGACAGGGACTCGCAATCAGCCCCAGCATTTT. This gives the protein CASSHPKRTGTRNQPQHF.